The 15 T cell receptor beta chains in this list originate from one sample, sequenced in a study of shared clonotypes between healthy human individuals. Clones were read by immunoSEQ multiplex PCR, and TCRdb kept only the in-frame ones, dropping some. This table holds about 600,000 clones, 70% to 80% found once. The sample was PBMCs. These receptors all come from a woman aged 40 to 55 in good health. Some clones in this sample may be carry-over from other donors' samples.

This chain connects TRBV11-2 to TRBJ2-3; 10 nucleotides match TRBD2. CDR3 length: 15 amino acids. Per the germline V gene, CDR1 is SGHAT and CDR2 is FQNNGV. Unmatched junction bases numbered 5, after V lost 0 bases and J lost 8 bases. CDR3 residues: CASSLEGSGRTTQYF. The CDR3 nucleotides are TGTGCCAGCAGCTTAGAGGGTAGCGGGAGGACTACGCAGTATTTT.

The chain joins TRBV9 to TRBJ1-1; D ambiguous. V was shortened by 3 bases and J by 1 base, with 10 bases between the two germline ends. The CDR3 covers 14 residues. The germline V gene has CDR1 SGDLS and CDR2 YYNGEE. CDR3 loop: CASSARGGNTEAFF. The CDR3 DNA follows: TGTGCCAGCAGCGCCCGTGGAGGGAACACTGAAGCTTTCTTT.

This chain links TRBV15 with TRBJ2-7; a possible D gene is TRBD1 (5 bases). This CDR3 spans 15 amino acids. V was cut by 11 bases and J by 2 bases, with 22 bases left in between. The germline gives CDR1 LNHNV, CDR2 YYDKDF (reference sequence). CDR3 protein: CAPGNPPGMTYEQYF. The CDR3 DNA sequence: TGTGCCCCAGGGAACCCGCCAGGGATGACCTACGAGCAGTACTTC.

This sequence joins TRBV5-4 and TRBJ2-3, with TRBD2 matching 11 bases. The CDR3 spans 16 residues. After removal of 4 bases from V and 5 bases from J, the junction contained 9 bases not matched to a gene. Germline V gene data show CDR1 as SGHNT and CDR2 as YYREEE (reference sequence). CDR3 sequence (DNA): TGTGCCAGCAGCGCCCGTCTAGCGGGAGGAGGAGATACGCAGTATTTT. Residues: CASSARLAGGGDTQYF.

CDR3 in amino acids: CASTGGSYEQYF. The CDR3 nucleotides read TGTGCCAGCACCGGAGGGTCCTACGAGCAGTACTTC. This chain joins TRBV28 and TRBJ2-7; D possibly corresponds to TRBD2 (6 bases). V dropped 7 bases and J dropped 1 base, with 8 bases sitting between them. Germline-derived CDR1 and CDR2 are MDHEN and SYDVKM. The CDR3 consists of 12 residues. The entire variable domain, with the rest obtained from reference TRBV28 and TRBJ2-7, is as follows: DVKVTQSSRYLVKRTGEKVFLECVQDMDHENMFWYRQDPGLGLRLIYFSYDVKMKEKGDIPEGYSVSREKKERFSLILESASTNQTSMYLCASTGGSYEQYFGPGTRLTVT.

The chain combines TRBV30 with TRBJ1-4, with D uncertain. Looked up from germline, CDR1 is GTSNPN and CDR2 is SVGIG (reference sequence). V lost 3 bases and J 4 bases, leaving 6 bases between the germline ends. The CDR3 covers 12 residues. The CDR3 here is CAWRRDNEKLFF. As DNA, the CDR3 is TGTGCCTGGAGGAGGGATAATGAAAAACTGTTTTTT.

This clone was counted ten times or more. The gene calls are TRBV28 and TRBJ2-5; D is ambiguous. The ends were cut back, 10 bases at V and 5 bases at J, with 8 bases in the middle. The CDR3 extends over 10 amino acids. Looked up from germline, CDR1 is MDHEN and CDR2 is SYDVKM. The DNA of the CDR3 is TGTGCCACCAGAGAGGAGACCCAGTACTTC. It encodes CATREETQYF.

This rearrangement joins TRBV28 to TRBJ2-5; possibly TRBD1 for D (5 bases). Germline V CDR1 and CDR2: MDHEN, SYDVKM. The V end was cut by 2 bases, the J end by 4 bases, with 11 bases between. This CDR3 has 14 residues. CDR3 nucleotides: TGTGCCAGCAGTTTAGGGGCTTCGGGAGAGACCCAGTACTTC. Translated: CASSLGASGETQYF.

This clone was recorded once. The rearrangement links TRBV4-3 to TRBJ2-7, with D possibly TRBD2 on 6 matching bases. Looked up from germline, CDR1 is LGHNA and CDR2 is YSLEER. The CDR3 spans 18 residues. Between the trimmed V and J ends, which lost 0 bases and 3 bases, there was a span of 21 bases. Here the CDR3 DNA reads TGCGCCAGCAGCCAAGATGCTCGGCGGGACCTCTACATCTACGAGCAGTACTTC. Its translation: CASSQDARRDLYIYEQYF.

The rearrangement links TRBV25-1 to TRBJ2-2; D may match TRBD1 or TRBD2 (5 bases each). Trimming shortened V by 5 bases and J by 4 bases, and 14 bases separated the two germline ends. Germline V CDR1 and CDR2: MGHDK, SYGVNS. The CDR3 runs 15 residues. The CDR3 protein is CASSTWDGATGELFF. DNA of the CDR3: TGTGCCAGCAGTACATGGGACGGGGCCACCGGGGAGCTGTTTTTT.

The rearrangement uses TRBV7-2 and TRBJ2-7; D ambiguous. The CDR3 consists of 12 residues. Germline lookup yields CDR1 SGHTA and CDR2 FQGNSA. V lost 4 bases and J lost 2, with 6 bases in between. CDR3 nucleotide sequence: TGTGCCAGCAGCTCCGATACCTACGAGCAGTACTTC. Protein sequence: CASSSDTYEQYF.

This clone has only a few counts. With only one base between it and a far larger clone, this is likely a read error. Other DNA sequences of this sample code for an identical CDR3. The V and J genes are TRBV18 and TRBJ1-1; D not certain. V dropped 4 bases and J dropped 5 bases, with 11 bases sitting between them. Germline-derived CDR1 and CDR2 are KGHSH and LQKENI. The CDR3 loop spans 13 amino acids. As DNA, the CDR3 is TGTGCCAGCTCACTATACATGTGGACTGAAGCTTTCTTT. It translates to CASSLYMWTEAFF.

CDR3 coding DNA: TGTGCCAGCAGCTTGGCTGGGGGAGGAGAGACCCAGTACTTC. This gives the protein CASSLAGGGETQYF. The gene calls are TRBV5-6 and TRBJ2-5; TRBD2 is a possible D gene (6 bases). Trimming pared 0 bases from V and 4 bases from J, leaving 10 bases between. CDR3 size: 14 residues. Germline loops: CDR1 SGHDT, CDR2 YYEEEE.

The chain couples TRBV15 to TRBJ2-3, with TRBD2 as a possible D gene (5 bases). The CDR3 sequence is 11 residues long. Germline lookup yields CDR1 LNHNV and CDR2 YYDKDF (reference sequence). V lost 8 bases and J 4 bases, leaving 7 bases between the germline ends. The CDR3 DNA reads as TGTGCCACCGAGAGGGCAGATACGCAGTATTTT. As protein: CATERADTQYF.

As regards this clone: The likely explanation is a read error, given a far larger clone one base away. This chain connects TRBV30 to TRBJ1-2; D is perhaps TRBD1 (5 bases). The V end lost 7 bases, the J end lost 4 bases, and 13 bases lay between the germline ends. The length of the CDR3 is 12 residues. In germline, CDR1 is GTSNPN, CDR2 SVGIG (reference sequence). CDR3 residues: CAFGRDSYGYTF. CDR3 DNA sequence: TGTGCCTTTGGCCGGGACTCCTATGGCTACACCTTC.